A selection of T cell receptor beta chains follows, all from one sample in a study of blood T cell repertoires in COVID-19. Sequencing used immunoSEQ multiplex PCR; TCRdb keeps in-frame clones, though not all of them. Seen here are roughly 500,000 clones, roughly 90% observed once, and the top ten hold about 1.7%. What was sequenced was PBMCs or T cells enriched from blood (not recorded which). The receptors come from a woman between 35 and 50 years old who had recovered from COVID-19. CDR3s include the opening cysteine and the closing phenylalanine or tryptophan. The D gene is left open where the match is weak. The listing skips clone size in some rows; elsewhere it reads once, few, many or a size class.

clone_size | j_call | v_call | d_call | cdr3_nt | cdr3_aa
. | TRBJ1-1 | TRBV6-4 | . | TGTGCCAGCAGTGCTACAGGGCAGGGCACTGAAGCTTTCTTT | CASSATGQGTEAFF
. | TRBJ1-2 | TRBV25-1 | . | TGTGCCAGCAGTGCAGGGGCTGGCTACACCTTC | CASSAGAGYTF
. | TRBJ2-1 | TRBV7-9 | TRBD1 | TGTGCCAGCAGCACGGGGACAGTCTCCTACAATGAGCAGTTCTTC | CASSTGTVSYNEQFF
. | TRBJ2-2 | TRBV9 | TRBD1 | TGTGCCAGCAGCGGGGGACAGTTTACCGGGGAGCTGTTTTTT | CASSGGQFTGELFF
. | TRBJ1-2 | TRBV7-9 | . | TGTGCCAGCAGCTCCGGGGGAGCTAACTATGGCTACACCTTC | CASSSGGANYGYTF
. | TRBJ1-2 | TRBV5-1 | . | TGCGCCAGCAGCCCGGACAGCGGCACTTATGGCTACACCTTC | CASSPDSGTYGYTF
. | TRBJ1-1 | TRBV5-1 | . | TGCGCCAGCAGCCCCACGGCGCGGGGGAGGGCTGAAGCTTTCTTT | CASSPTARGRAEAFF
. | TRBJ2-7 | TRBV10-1 | TRBD2 | TGCGCCAGCAGTCCCGGGACTAGCGGGAGCTACGAGCAGTACTTC | CASSPGTSGSYEQYF
few | TRBJ2-7 | TRBV7-9 | . | TGTGCCAGCATCCCAAGAGGGTCCCCCTCTTGGGAGCAGTACTTC | CASIPRGSPSWEQYF
. | TRBJ1-1 | TRBV18 | . | TGTGCCAGCTCACCAAGGCATTTAGTTTTGGGGACAATGAACACTGAAGCTTTCTTT | CASSPRHLVLGTMNTEAFF
. | TRBJ1-6 | TRBV4-3 | . | TGCGCCAGCAGCCAAGACCCCAACGGGGATTCACCCCTCCACTTT | CASSQDPNGDSPLHF
. | TRBJ1-1 | TRBV4-2 | . | TGTGCCAGCAGCAGTCGTTGGGCGAACACTGAAGCTTTCTTT | CASSSRWANTEAFF
. | TRBJ2-1 | TRBV9 | . | TGTGCCAGCAGCGCGGAACCGGGAAGGTCCTACAATGAGCAGTTCTTC | CASSAEPGRSYNEQFF
. | TRBJ2-7 | TRBV11-3 | TRBD1 | TGTGCCAGCAGCTCCCTAGGGGGACAGGGACGCGAGCAGTACTTC | CASSSLGGQGREQYF
. | TRBJ1-1 | TRBV25-1 | . | TGTGCCAGCAGGACGGGACTCGAGGCTTTCTTT | CASRTGLEAFF
. | TRBJ1-1 | TRBV3-1/TRBV3-2 | TRBD1 | TGTGCCAGCAGCCAAGAGGGACAGGGGCATACGAGGAACACTGAAGCTTTCTTT | CASSQEGQGHTRNTEAFF
. | TRBJ2-7 | TRBV6-5 | . | TGTGCCAGCAGTCGGCGGGCCGACTACGAGCAGTACTTC | CASSRRADYEQYF
. | TRBJ2-3 | TRBV28 | TRBD2 | TGTGCCAGCAGTTTCCCTAAGACTAGCGGGATAACAGATACGCAGTATTTT | CASSFPKTSGITDTQYF
. | TRBJ1-6 | TRBV2 | TRBD1 | TGTGCCAGCATACCGGACAGGGGGTTTGATTCACCCCTCCACTTT | CASIPDRGFDSPLHF
. | TRBJ2-7 | TRBV11-2 | . | TGTGCCAGCAGCCAGAACGAGCAGTACTTC | CASSQNEQYF
. | TRBJ1-4 | TRBV6-1 | . | TGTGCCAGCAGTGAAGTGGCGGGCGACAATGAAAAACTGTTTTTT | CASSEVAGDNEKLFF
. | TRBJ2-1 | TRBV18 | TRBD2 | TGTGCCAGCTCATCAAGCGGGAGCAGCTACAATGAGCAGTTCTTC | CASSSSGSSYNEQFF
. | TRBJ1-5 | TRBV18 | . | TGTGCCAGCTCATCCGACGGGGATCAGCCCCAGCATTTT | CASSSDGDQPQHF
. | TRBJ1-1 | TRBV18 | . | TGTGCCAGCTCACCAGGGACACAAAACACTGAAGCTTTCTTT | CASSPGTQNTEAFF
. | TRBJ1-1 | TRBV14 | . | TGTGCCAGCAGCCCGCTAGGAGCAATCATTGAAGCTTTCTTT | CASSPLGAIIEAFF
. | TRBJ2-1 | TRBV29-1 | TRBD1 | TGCAGCGCAACGGGACAGGGGGGAAGTTCCTACAATGAGCAGTTCTTC | CSATGQGGSSYNEQFF
. | TRBJ1-4 | TRBV6-4 | . | TGTGCCAGCAGGTTGTCAGGGTCTGCAACTAATGAAAAACTGTTTTTT | CASRLSGSATNEKLFF
. | TRBJ1-2 | TRBV5-1 | . | TGCGCCAGCAGCTTGTCAGGGGACTATGGCTACACCTTC | CASSLSGDYGYTF
. | TRBJ1-5 | TRBV18 | . | TGTGCCAGCTCACCCCCAGGGGAACTTAGCAATCAGCCCCAGCATTTT | CASSPPGELSNQPQHF
. | TRBJ2-4 | TRBV3-1/TRBV3-2 | . | TGTGCCAGCAGCCTCGACCTGCCCAGCGGAGGTCTAGCCAAAAACATTCAGTACTTC | CASSLDLPSGGLAKNIQYF
. | TRBJ2-7 | TRBV28 | . | TGTGCCAGCGGAGACGAATACGAGCAGTACTTC | CASGDEYEQYF
. | TRBJ2-1 | TRBV24-1 | TRBD1 | TGTGCCACCAGTGGCTCCGGGACAGGGGGCTACAATGAGCAGTTCTTC | CATSGSGTGGYNEQFF
. | TRBJ1-2 | TRBV9 | . | TGTGCCAGCAGCCGACGGGACTATGGCTACACCTTC | CASSRRDYGYTF
once | TRBJ2-7 | TRBV18 | . | TGTGCCAGCTCACCACGAGGGGGAATTTCTTCCTACGAGCAGTACTTC | CASSPRGGISSYEQYF
. | TRBJ2-5 | TRBV18 | . | TGTGCCAGTTATACAGGTTTCCAAGAGACCCAGTACTTC | CASYTGFQETQYF
. | TRBJ1-1 | TRBV4-1 | TRBD1 | TGCGCCAGCAGCCAACCGGGACAGGGGGCAACTGAAGCTTTCTTT | CASSQPGQGATEAFF
. | TRBJ2-3 | TRBV5-5 | . | TGTGCCAGCAGCTTTGATCGAGGAGATACGCAGTATTTT | CASSFDRGDTQYF